This section outlines one T cell receptor (beta chain) sequence together with its context. The target antigen is unknown. Assay used: immunoSEQ multiplex PCR; TCRdb lists only in-frame clones, some missing. The data hold about 73,000 clones, with roughly 93% observed a single time. This specimen belongs to a study of cytomegalovirus exposure and HLA in healthy donors. Study observations and caveats: For cytomegalovirus status, the classifier reportedly gave diagnoses with high specificity and sensitivity.

V gave up 5 bases and J gave up 2 bases, with 22 bases separating them. The CDR3 sequence is 17 residues long. Germline V gene lookup returns CDR1 SGHAT and CDR2 FQNNGV. The clonotype comes from a woman younger than 30 in good health and CMV-seropositive. The sequencing sample was made of PBMCs. This sequence joins TRBV11-2 and TRBJ2-7; D is perhaps TRBD1 (5 bases). In nucleotides, the CDR3 is TGTGCCAGCAGCCGGACATCGGCCGGGCCCGCAACCTACGAGCAGTACTTC. As protein: CASSRTSAGPATYEQYF.